The rows below give T cell receptor beta chains drawn from one sample of a study of blood T cell repertoires in COVID-19. Sequenced by immunoSEQ multiplex PCR; TCRdb stores in-frame clones only, minus some. This table holds 120,000 or so clones, about 74% found once. The material sequenced was peripheral blood. The receptors stem from a man in his 60s with acute or convalescent COVID-19. The CDR3 runs from the conserved cysteine through the conserved F or W.

J: TRBJ2-3; V: TRBV4-1; CDR3: CASSQYDGSSGTDTQYF
J: TRBJ2-1; V: TRBV7-2; CDR3: CASNPSQAYNEQFF
J: TRBJ2-7; V: TRBV5-1; CDR3: CASSLLQTSYEQYF
J: TRBJ1-4; V: TRBV5-1; CDR3: CASSLDRGQRSEKLFF
J: TRBJ2-1; V: TRBV7-3; CDR3: CASSLLNEQFF
J: TRBJ1-1; V: TRBV10-3; CDR3: CAISERGNTEAFF
J: TRBJ2-2; V: TRBV2; CDR3: CASSDGLAGGTGELFF
J: TRBJ1-1; V: TRBV5-6; CDR3: CASSKDGTPNTEAFF
J: TRBJ2-1; V: TRBV11-2; CDR3: CASSLAGSGVGYNEQFF
J: TRBJ2-5; V: TRBV24-1; CDR3: CATSDPAGLETQYF
J: TRBJ1-2; V: TRBV18; CDR3: CASSPLLKASGRGDYGYTF
J: TRBJ2-7; V: TRBV30; CDR3: CAWKDTAYEQYF
J: TRBJ2-1; V: TRBV7-7; CDR3: CASSAGQGGREQFF
J: TRBJ2-5; V: TRBV7-3; CDR3: CASSPDRWQTQYF
J: TRBJ1-4; V: TRBV3-1/TRBV3-2; CDR3: CASTRSGTVNEKLFF
J: TRBJ1-5; V: TRBV13; CDR3: CASSLGGTNQPQHF
J: TRBJ1-2; V: TRBV5-6; CDR3: CASSLQGAHNYGYTF
J: TRBJ2-7; V: TRBV11-2; CDR3: CASSLAPGGRIIPYEQYF
J: TRBJ1-2; V: TRBV19; CDR3: CASSDPGQGAYGYTF
J: TRBJ2-1; V: TRBV28; CDR3: CASSLAGASGANEQFF
J: TRBJ1-5; V: TRBV19; CDR3: CASRPGNLDQPQHF
J: TRBJ1-3; V: TRBV10-3; CDR3: CAIRGSGRSSGNTIYF
J: TRBJ1-1; V: TRBV18; CDR3: CASSPRGFTNTEAFF
J: TRBJ1-5; V: TRBV18; CDR3: CASSPQDNQPQHF
J: TRBJ2-7; V: TRBV5-5; CDR3: CASSLVSFDEQYF
J: TRBJ1-1; V: TRBV18; CDR3: CASSLQGTGGNTEAFF
J: TRBJ1-2; V: TRBV5-8; CDR3: CASSLYYGYTF
J: TRBJ1-1; V: TRBV12-3/TRBV12-4; CDR3: CASSFSLGTEAFF
J: TRBJ1-2; V: TRBV7-2; CDR3: CASSSEGPLYGYTF
J: TRBJ1-1; V: TRBV3-1/TRBV3-2; CDR3: CASSLHATGGLTEAFF
J: TRBJ2-2; V: TRBV24-1; CDR3: CATSDQTGGPNTGELFF
J: TRBJ1-2; V: TRBV7-9; CDR3: CASVPGRTYGYTF
J: TRBJ1-2; V: TRBV5-6; CDR3: CASSQQGSYGYTF
J: TRBJ1-1; V: TRBV7-8; CDR3: CASSRVPGAFF
J: TRBJ2-2; V: TRBV19; CDR3: CASRTDRGNTGELFF
J: TRBJ1-6; V: TRBV6-6; CDR3: CASSLQGRGSYNSPLHF
J: TRBJ1-4; V: TRBV3-1/TRBV3-2; CDR3: CASSQDGGQLNEKLFF
J: TRBJ1-2; V: TRBV12-3/TRBV12-4; CDR3: CASKGAGNYGYTF
J: TRBJ2-7; V: TRBV7-8; CDR3: CASSSRRLAGVYEQYF
J: TRBJ1-1; V: TRBV30; CDR3: CAWSKTGRNTEAFF
J: TRBJ2-7; V: TRBV7-7; CDR3: CASSPEPEGTKSHEQYF
J: TRBJ1-1; V: TRBV7-8; CDR3: CASSSYRALNTEAFF
J: TRBJ2-5; V: TRBV19; CDR3: CASSTPGGRETQYF
J: TRBJ2-5; V: TRBV18; CDR3: CASSRTAKETQYF
J: TRBJ2-7; V: TRBV2; CDR3: CASSENGQIYEQYF
J: TRBJ2-1; V: TRBV5-1; CDR3: CASSVREPYDEQFF
J: TRBJ1-5; V: TRBV7-8; CDR3: CASSEYSNQPQHF
J: TRBJ1-5; V: TRBV14; CDR3: CASSHGGTGNQPQHF
J: TRBJ1-1; V: TRBV12-3/TRBV12-4; CDR3: CASSFGPEAFF